The clone carrying this TCR beta chain has just a few counts. The data originate from a study of blood T cell repertoires in COVID-19. Background on the study: Samples taken during acute and convalescent COVID-19 were collected in the United States, Italy and Spain. PBMCs, B-cell-depleted T cells, or T cells were the source of the cDNA or gDNA that made up the material.

The assay was immunoSEQ multiplex PCR, and TCRdb's table has in-frame clones only and misses some. Found here are some 170,000 clones, roughly 81% of them singletons; the top ten hold approximately 9.9%. Looked up from germline, CDR1 is SGHNT and CDR2 is YENEEA. With V trimmed by 0 bases and J by 5 bases, 22 bases remained unmatched. The CDR3 contains 21 residues. Material for sequencing was peripheral blood. The chain employs TRBV11-3 and TRBJ1-5; 7 bases align to TRBD1. This receptor was obtained from a woman between 35 and 50 years old with COVID-19, enrolled during active disease. DNA of the CDR3: TGTGCCAGCAGCTTAGACGTATACCGGGACAGACACTCGATGAAGTATCAGCCCCAGCATTTT. Its translation: CASSLDVYRDRHSMKYQPQHF.